The rows below give T cell receptor beta chains drawn from one sample of a study of T-cell reconstitution after alpha-beta-depleted transplantation in children. TCRdb reprocessed the PCR reads via MiXCR and lists one record per CDR3 protein. The repertoire holds 800,000 to 1,000,000 distinct CDR3 sequences, with about 29% as singletons. Source: PBMCs, mostly from graft donor cells, taken 360 days after TCRalphabeta/CD19-depleted stem cell transplant. The receptors were sampled from a boy under two years old who had a stem cell transplant for SCID, so the T cells may come from the graft donor. CDR3s include the opening cysteine and the closing phenylalanine or tryptophan. D genes are given only for firm matches. Clone size is given for some rows only: seen once, a few or many times, or a class if the clone is expanded.

j_call clone_size v_call d_call cdr3_aa cdr3_nt
TRBJ2-1 NA TRBV5-4 TRBD1 CASSPGQVSLDYNEQFF TGTGCCAGCAGCCCGGGACAGGTGTCCTTGGATTACAATGAGCAGTTCTTC
TRBJ1-1 NA TRBV12-3/TRBV12-4 TRBD1 CASRHRGRNTEAFF TGTGCCAGCAGGCACAGGGGGCGGAACACTGAAGCTTTCTTT
TRBJ2-1 few TRBV20-1 NA CSASPSGDNEQFF TGCAGTGCTAGCCCTTCGGGAGACAATGAGCAGTTCTTC
TRBJ2-2 NA TRBV7-8 NA CASSFTGRVLRDTGELFF TGTGCCAGCAGCTTCACGGGCAGGGTTCTTCGGGACACCGGGGAGCTGTTTTTT
TRBJ2-5 many TRBV7-8 TRBD2 CASSLRLAGAQETQYF TGTGCCAGCAGCCTTCGACTAGCGGGGGCTCAAGAGACCCAGTACTTC
TRBJ2-1 NA TRBV12-3/TRBV12-4 TRBD2 CASSSTTSGGEQFF TGTGCCAGCAGTTCTACGACTAGCGGGGGTGAGCAGTTCTTC
TRBJ1-1 NA TRBV11-2 NA CASSLRGRATEAFF TGTGCCAGCAGCTTAAGAGGTCGGGCCACTGAAGCTTTCTTT
TRBJ2-3 NA TRBV18 TRBD1 CASSLSGTGSTDTQYF TGTGCCAGCTCACTCTCCGGGACAGGGAGCACAGATACGCAGTATTTT
TRBJ2-7 NA TRBV6-5 NA CASSYSGPNSYEQYF TGTGCCAGCAGTTACTCCGGGCCGAACTCCTACGAGCAGTACTTC
TRBJ1-5 NA TRBV20-1 NA CSASPVQGSNQPQHF TGCAGTGCTAGTCCGGTCCAGGGGAGCAATCAGCCCCAGCATTTT
TRBJ2-7 many TRBV4-1 NA CASSQDQPGNGYEQYF TGCGCCAGCAGCCAAGATCAGCCAGGCAATGGCTACGAGCAGTACTTC
TRBJ2-7 NA TRBV20-1 NA CSARPNSYEQYF TGCAGTGCTCGTCCCAACTCCTACGAGCAGTACTTC
TRBJ2-1 few TRBV7-2 NA CASSLLTGPTVYNEQFF TGTGCCAGCAGCTTATTGACAGGCCCGACTGTATACAATGAGCAGTTCTTC
TRBJ2-3 NA TRBV5-1 TRBD2 CASRSPSGGHKDTQYF TGCGCCAGCAGATCTCCTAGCGGGGGCCACAAGGATACGCAGTATTTT
TRBJ2-7 NA TRBV7-6 TRBD1 CASSVGTGVYEQYF TGTGCCAGCAGCGTTGGGACAGGGGTTTACGAGCAGTACTTC
TRBJ1-1 NA TRBV7-9 NA CASSLKAEAFF TGTGCCAGCAGCTTAAAAGCTGAAGCTTTCTTT